A selection of T cell receptor beta chains follows, all from one sample in a study of Ad26.COV2.S vaccination and SARS-CoV-2 variants. The assay was immunoSEQ multiplex PCR, and TCRdb's table has in-frame clones only and misses some. The repertoire holds hundreds of thousands of clones, with around 87% as singletons. The material sequenced was peripheral blood, taken in a trial of Ad26.COV2.S vaccine versus placebo. These receptors were taken from a person aged 18-60 years who received the Ad26.COV2.S COVID-19 vaccine or a placebo. Both conserved end residues are part of each CDR3. A D gene is named only where the DNA matches it firmly. Only some rows state a clone size, as once, few, many or a class for expanded clones.

v_gene	j_gene	abundance	d_gene	CDR3aa	CDR3nt
TRBV7-2	TRBJ1-5	.	.	CASSQDGSNQPQHF	TGTGCCAGCAGCCAGGACGGAAGCAATCAGCCCCAGCATTTT
TRBV5-1	TRBJ1-6	once	.	CASSLGGDRMSPYNSPLHF	TGCGCCAGCAGCTTGGGGGGTGATAGAATGAGCCCCTATAATTCACCCCTCCACTTT
TRBV5-1	TRBJ2-7	.	.	CASSLGTDSYEQYF	TGCGCCAGCAGCTTGGGGACAGACTCCTACGAGCAGTACTTC
TRBV18	TRBJ1-5	.	.	CASSPEVDQPQHF	TGTGCCAGCTCACCAGAGGTGGACCAGCCCCAGCATTTT
TRBV5-1	TRBJ2-7	.	TRBD2	CASSPGLVLREQYF	TGCGCCAGCAGCCCGGGACTAGTACTTCGCGAGCAGTACTTC
TRBV14	TRBJ1-6	.	TRBD1	CASSQRTGAIVDSPLHF	TGTGCCAGCAGCCAGCGGACAGGGGCAATTGTGGATTCACCCCTCCACTTT
TRBV27	TRBJ1-6	.	.	CASSSADAYSPLHF	TGTGCCAGCAGCTCGGCTGATGCGTACTCACCCCTCCACTTT
TRBV7-9	TRBJ1-2	.	.	CASSHGPHYGYTF	TGTGCCAGCAGCCACGGACCACACTATGGCTACACCTTC
TRBV7-2	TRBJ2-7	.	.	CASSLGASMSPRYEQYF	TGTGCCAGCAGCTTAGGGGCCAGTATGTCCCCCCGCTACGAGCAGTACTTC
TRBV5-6	TRBJ1-2	.	.	CASSPYNDLGGPFWYGYTF	TGTGCCAGCAGCCCATATAATGACCTCGGGGGACCGTTTTGGTATGGCTACACCTTC
TRBV19	TRBJ1-2	.	.	CASSQGRYGYTF	TGTGCCAGTAGCCAAGGGCGCTATGGCTACACCTTC